These 25 T cell receptor beta chains were all obtained from the same sample, sequenced in a study of CD8 T cells in ankylosing spondylitis. These receptors' antigens are unknown. Study-wide findings and caveats: Seemingly distinctive of ankylosing spondylitis blood was a TCR beta motif formed by eight highly homologous variants.

TCRdb reanalysed the 5' RACE reads using MiXCR and keeps one entry per CDR3 protein. The sample lists more than 300,000 distinct CDR3 sequences, 8% occurring once. The sequencing input was blood, either unsorted or a sorted T cell fraction (not recorded which). Receptors were obtained from a male donor with ankylosing spondylitis.

J is TRBJ2-5 and V is TRBV12-3 or TRBV12-4; D is perhaps TRBD1 (6 bases). V dropped 7 bases and J dropped 0 bases, with 15 bases sitting between them. CDR3 length equals 15 residues. CDR3 DNA sequence: TGTGCCAGCACCTCGGGACACTGGTACCAAGAGACCCAGTACTTC. It translates to CASTSGHWYQETQYF.

V and J are TRBV6-4 and TRBJ2-1; D perhaps matches TRBD2 (6 bases). This CDR3 has 15 residues. The V end was cut by 0 bases, the J end by 4 bases, with 10 bases between. Germline CDR1 and CDR2: MRHNA and SNTAGT. Here the CDR3 reads CASSDSGGKYNEQFF. The CDR3 DNA reads as TGTGCCAGCAGTGACTCTGGGGGGAAGTACAATGAGCAGTTCTTC.

This chain uses TRBV7-8 with TRBJ1-1; a weak D match, TRBD1 (6 bases). There are 14 residues in the CDR3. V was cut by 3 bases and J by 0 bases, with 8 bases left in between. Per the germline V gene, CDR1 is SGHVS and CDR2 is FQNEAQ. Written as DNA, the CDR3 is TGTGCCAGCAGCTTCCAGGGGATGAACACTGAAGCTTTCTTT. It encodes CASSFQGMNTEAFF.

This clonotype occurred a few times. This rearrangement joins TRBV11-1 to TRBJ2-1; 10 bases map to TRBD2. Germline V gene data show CDR1 as SGHAT and CDR2 as FQDESV (reference sequence). V shed 5 bases, J shed 4 bases, and the junction held 5 bases outside the gene matches. The CDR3 consists of 15 residues. CDR3: CASSARTSGYNEQFF. The CDR3 nucleotides are TGTGCCAGCAGCGCCCGGACTAGCGGTTACAATGAGCAGTTCTTC.

The V call is TRBV4-2, the J call TRBJ2-3; 7 nucleotides line up with TRBD2. Germline V gene data show CDR1 as LGHNA and CDR2 as YNFKEQ. The J segment lost 3 bases and the V segment lost 2 bases, leaving 5 bases of the junction unmatched. This CDR3 is built from 15 residues. CDR3 sequence: CASSQIDGRTDTQYF. The CDR3 nucleotides are TGTGCCAGCAGCCAAATTGACGGGAGGACAGATACGCAGTATTTT.

This clonotype showed up just a few times. The chain employs TRBV14 and TRBJ1-1, with unresolved D. Germline lookup yields CDR1 SGHDN and CDR2 FVKESK. The CDR3 has 14 amino acids. The ends were cut back, 5 bases at V and 6 bases at J, with 16 bases in the middle. The CDR3 DNA is TGTGCCAGCAGCTCAAGGCCGTCGTCGGCTGAAGCTTTCTTT. Its protein product is CASSSRPSSAEAFF.

This chain connects TRBV7-9 to TRBJ2-6; D is unresolved. Germline CDR1 and CDR2: SEHNR and FQNEAQ (reference sequence). CDR3 length: 16 amino acids. Trimming pared 0 bases from V and 2 bases from J, leaving 8 bases between. The CDR3 sequence is CASSLADIPGANVLTF. The CDR3 DNA follows: TGTGCCAGCAGCTTAGCTGACATCCCTGGGGCCAACGTCCTGACTTTC.

This clonotype was counted between two and nine times. The chain uses TRBV6-1 and TRBJ1-5; D is ambiguous. V was shortened by 0 bases and J by 4 bases, with 13 bases between the two germline ends. The germline gives CDR1 MNHNS, CDR2 SASEGT. The CDR3 has 16 residues. CDR3 residues: CASSEAPWVGNQPQHF. The CDR3 DNA is TGTGCCAGCAGTGAAGCGCCTTGGGTTGGGAATCAGCCCCAGCATTTT.

V gene TRBV20-1 combines with J gene TRBJ2-1; D might be TRBD1 or TRBD2, each matching 6 bases. V lost 3 bases and J 0 bases, leaving 15 bases between the germline ends. Germline CDR1 is DFQATT and CDR2 is SNEGSKA (reference sequence). CDR3 size: 16 residues. The CDR3 bases are TGCAGTGCTAGCAATAGGGGGGCAGCCTCCTACAATGAGCAGTTCTTC. It encodes CSASNRGAASYNEQFF.

The chain uses TRBV4-3 and TRBJ2-1, with TRBD2 matching 12 bases. This CDR3 is 15 amino acids long. V trimming: 3 bases; J trimming: 8 bases; junction bases outside the gene matches: 5. Germline CDR1 and CDR2: LGHNA and YSLEER. CDR3 in amino acids: CASSHKTSGSDEQFF. The CDR3 nucleotides are TGCGCCAGCAGCCATAAGACTAGCGGGAGCGATGAGCAGTTCTTC.

This rearrangement joins TRBV14 to TRBJ2-2, with unresolved D. CDR1 and CDR2 (germline): SGHDN, FVKESK. Trimming left V 2 bases short and J 2 bases short, with 9 bases between. The CDR3 loop spans 15 amino acids. Here the CDR3 DNA reads TGTGCCAGCAGCCAATCGCGTGGAAACACCGGGGAGCTGTTTTTT. Protein sequence: CASSQSRGNTGELFF. Full variable domain (remainder filled in from reference TRBV14 and TRBJ2-2): EAGVTQFPSHSVIEKGQTVTLRCDPISGHDNLYWYRRVMGKEIKFLLHFVKESKQDESGMPNNRFLAERTGGTYSTLKVQPAELEDSGVYFCASSQSRGNTGELFFGEGSRLTVL.

The gene calls are TRBV7-2 and TRBJ2-5, with 7 bases fitting TRBD1. V shed 6 bases, J shed 5 bases, and the junction held 6 bases outside the gene matches. Germline V CDR1 and CDR2: SGHTA, FQGNSA. The CDR3 runs to 13 residues. CDR3 sequence: CASRGQMEETQYF. As DNA, the CDR3 is TGTGCCAGCAGGGGACAGATGGAGGAGACCCAGTACTTC.

This clonotype came up a few times. V gene TRBV5-1 combines with J gene TRBJ2-7; tentative D call: TRBD1 (7 bases). V gave up 5 bases and J gave up 6 bases, with 18 bases separating them. The CDR3 totals 14 residues. Germline lookup yields CDR1 SGHRS and CDR2 YFSETQ. As DNA, the CDR3 is TGCGCCAGCAGGGAGGGGGCTTTCGTTAGCGAGCAGTACTTC. As protein: CASREGAFVSEQYF.

This clonotype was recorded a few times. V and J are TRBV30 and TRBJ2-2, with D possibly being TRBD1 (5 bases). V was shortened by 1 base and J by 5 bases, with 11 bases between the two germline ends. The CDR3 runs to 14 residues. Germline assignment: CDR1 GTSNPN and CDR2 SVGIG (reference sequence). In DNA form, the CDR3 reads TGTGCCTGGAGTGGTTCGACAGTGACCGGGGAGCTGTTTTTT. It translates to CAWSGSTVTGELFF.

This clonotype was detected many times. The V call is TRBV29-1, the J call TRBJ2-7; no clear D. V dropped 5 bases and J dropped 3 bases, with 17 bases sitting between them. The CDR3 is 14 amino acids. Germline CDR1 reads SQVTM; CDR2 reads ANQGSEA. The CDR3 nucleotides are TGCAGCGTTAGAAAAATGGACGGAAACTACGAGCAGTACTTC. Translation gives CSVRKMDGNYEQYF.

This clonotype was observed at least ten times. The genes are TRBV5-1 and TRBJ2-3; 9 bases are shared with TRBD1. Losses at the gene ends were 2 bases for V and 5 bases for J; bases not matched to a gene: 3. The CDR3 extends over 14 amino acids. CDR1 is SGHRS, CDR2 YFSETQ, per germline. The CDR3 reads CASSFVGQGDTQYF. In nucleotides, the CDR3 is TGCGCCAGCAGCTTCGTGGGACAGGGAGATACGCAGTATTTT.

This clonotype was detected only a few times. This chain uses TRBV15 with TRBJ2-2, with D possibly matching TRBD2 (5 bases). The CDR3 extends over 14 amino acids. From germline, CDR1 is LNHNV and CDR2 YYDKDF (reference sequence). Trimming removed 8 bases from V and 6 bases from J, with 16 bases in between. This CDR3 is CATGPRESAGELFF. CDR3 DNA sequence: TGTGCCACCGGGCCCCGGGAATCCGCCGGGGAGCTGTTTTTT.

This clonotype was counted between two and nine times. This chain links TRBV15 with TRBJ1-2; no firm D call. The CDR3 has 14 residues. CDR1 and CDR2 from the germline V gene are LNHNV and YYDKDF (reference sequence). Between the trimmed V and J ends, which lost 1 base and 0 bases, there was a span of 6 bases. The CDR3 loop reads CATSRGQANYGYTF. The CDR3 DNA follows: TGTGCCACCAGCAGAGGCCAAGCTAACTATGGCTACACCTTC.

The chain joins TRBV7-9 to TRBJ2-2; no clear D. Per germline, CDR1 SEHNR and CDR2 FQNEAQ (reference sequence). The CDR3 length is 14 residues. V was cut by 4 bases and J by 6 bases, with 12 bases left in between. CDR3 nucleotides: TGTGCCAGCAGCTCCCCCGTCGGGTCCGGGGAGCTGTTTTTT. Its translation is CASSSPVGSGELFF.

The gene calls are TRBV12-3 or TRBV12-4 and TRBJ2-3; 10 bases are shared with TRBD1. The V gene end was trimmed by 5 bases and the J gene end by 5 bases; junction bases not matched to a gene: 7. There are 15 residues in the CDR3. The CDR3 sequence: CASSLPGQGLDTQYF. The CDR3 nucleotides read TGTGCCAGCAGTCTACCGGGACAGGGGTTAGATACGCAGTATTTT.

This clonotype was counted many times. The rearrangement joins TRBV12-3 or TRBV12-4 to TRBJ1-5; no clear D gene. The CDR3 runs to 13 residues. Trimming removed 5 bases from V and 10 bases from J, with 15 bases in between. As DNA, the CDR3 is TGTGCCAGCAGTCTTATGGGCGGAAGTCCCCAGCATTTT. Its protein is CASSLMGGSPQHF.

This clonotype was detected many times. V is TRBV3-1 and J is TRBJ2-7, with TRBD2 matching 10 bases. Germline assignment: CDR1 LGHDT and CDR2 YNNKEL (reference sequence). CDR3 size: 16 residues. V lost 0 bases and J lost 4; bases outside the gene matches: 6. The CDR3 DNA is TGTGCCAGCAGCCAAGATCGGTCTAGCGGGAGTTACGAGCAGTACTTC. Protein sequence: CASSQDRSSGSYEQYF.

The chain is built from TRBV12-3 or TRBV12-4 and TRBJ2-1, with no clear D. The V end lost 1 base, the J end lost 7 bases, and 11 bases lay between the germline ends. This CDR3 comprises 14 residues. The CDR3 DNA reads TGTGCCAGCAGTTTAGACTCGAATTTGAATGAGCAGTTCTTC. Translated: CASSLDSNLNEQFF.

The chain couples TRBV11-2 to TRBJ2-1, with 9 bases identical to TRBD2. CDR1 is SGHAT and CDR2 is FQNNGV in the germline V gene. The trim removed 0 bases at V and 0 bases at J, leaving 3 bases unmatched. The CDR3 spans 17 residues. This CDR3 is CASSLELAGHSYNEQFF. For the CDR3, the DNA is TGTGCCAGCAGCTTAGAACTAGCGGGCCACTCCTACAATGAGCAGTTCTTC.

The chain employs TRBV18 and TRBJ2-3, with D unclear. The CDR3 spans 15 residues. The germline V gene has CDR1 KGHSH and CDR2 LQKENI. Trimming stripped 2 bases from V and 3 bases from J, with 12 bases between. CDR3 region: CASSPFGEWTDTQYF. The CDR3 DNA reads TGTGCCAGCTCACCATTCGGAGAGTGGACAGATACGCAGTATTTT.